Sequencing of this TCR beta chain was carried out in a study of cytomegalovirus exposure and HLA in healthy donors. Findings and caveats of the study: Cytomegalovirus-associated TCR beta chains were listed, numbering roughly 150. In vitro checks showed that a few CMV-associated chains really do target CMV antigens.

Remarks on this clone: Antigen: not known.

Here immunoSEQ multiplex PCR was the method, and the copy in TCRdb shows in-frame clones only, minus some. The table shows some 77,000 clones, with 90% to 95% occurring only once. CDR1 and CDR2 from the germline V gene are ENHRY and SYGVKD. Germline trimming cut 8 bases from V and 0 bases from J; bases unmatched to any gene: 3. This CDR3 region has 15 residues. This rearrangement joins TRBV10-3 to TRBJ1-5, with 11 bases aligning to TRBD1. The TCR sequence derives from a man in his late teens or twenties in good health and CMV-seropositive. The specimen sequenced was PBMCs. Here the CDR3 DNA reads TGTGCCATCGGGGGACAGGGGGATAGCAATCAGCCCCAGCATTTT. Translated, it gives CAIGGQGDSNQPQHF.